This entry concerns a single TCR beta chain. The antigen remains unidentified. Germline CDR1 reads MNHEY; CDR2 reads SVGEGT. The CDR3 has 15 residues. V gave up 0 bases and J gave up 0 bases, with 6 bases separating them. The sample belongs to a study of blood T cells in healthy people across ages. In the study overall: The capture of about one barcoded beta molecule per two T cells was achieved by template switching. Study-wide results and caveats: Changes seen in expanded clonotypes were possibly confounded by donor CMV status left unknown.

Using a J-beta primer mix together with a sample-barcoded 5' primer, a second PCR was run for about 7 to 12 cycles. Each cDNA molecule carried a tag from a template-switch adaptor that contained 12 random nucleotides. Each CDR3 protein gets one entry after TCRdb re-called the 5' RACE reads with MiXCR. Of 500,000 to 700,000 distinct CDR3 sequences in the sample, approximately 30% are singletons; the top ten hold around 14%. J is TRBJ2-4 and V is TRBV6-2 or TRBV6-3; D gene unclear. The source is a woman aged 80 or over in good health. Sequenced input: blood. The CDR3 DNA reads TGTGCCAGCAGTTACTCTTGGACAGCCAAAAACATTCAGTACTTC. This encodes CASSYSWTAKNIQYF.